These T cell receptor beta chains were read from a single sample in a study of response to subunit inactivated influenza vaccine. TCRdb itself ran the RT-PCR reads through MiXCR, one entry per CDR3 protein. Of approximately 700,000 distinct CDR3 sequences in the sample, about 15% are singletons; the top ten hold roughly 10%. The sequenced sample was PBMCs from blood, obtained approximately 12 days after vaccination. These receptors were taken from a man aged 50-60 years who received an inactivated influenza vaccine. CDR3s include the opening cysteine and the closing phenylalanine or tryptophan. D genes are given only for firm matches. Where a row states a size, it is once, few, many or the class of an expanded clone; other rows omit it.

V	size	D	J	DNA	CDR3
TRBV12-3/TRBV12-4	-	-	TRBJ1-1	TGTGCCAGCAGCGCGAGGGGGGGCACTGAAGCTTTCTTT	CASSARGGTEAFF
TRBV9	-	-	TRBJ2-5	TGTGCCAGCAGCGCAGGGGGGAGGGTGCGCCAAGAGACCCAGTACTTC	CASSAGGRVRQETQYF
TRBV7-2	-	TRBD2	TRBJ2-3	TGTGCCAGCAGTTTAGCGCCGGCGGGGGGGCCTTCAGATACGCAGTATTTT	CASSLAPAGGPSDTQYF
TRBV7-2	few	-	TRBJ2-3	TGTGCCAGCAGCTTATTCGCGGGAACTAGCACAGATACGCAGTATTTT	CASSLFAGTSTDTQYF
TRBV11-2	-	-	TRBJ1-1	TGTGCCAGCAGCTTAGATTCTGGGGTACAGGGCACTGAAGCTTTCTTT	CASSLDSGVQGTEAFF
TRBV7-2	-	-	TRBJ2-7	TGTGCCAGCAGCTTAGTCCGGACTAGGGGGTCGGGGGAGCAGTACTTC	CASSLVRTRGSGEQYF
TRBV5-1	many	-	TRBJ1-2	TGCGCCAGCAGCTTGGGCCGGAGCTCTAACTATGGCTACACCTTC	CASSLGRSSNYGYTF
TRBV30	many	-	TRBJ2-5	TGTGCCTGGCATCAGGGTCTGGGAGAGACCCAGTACTTC	CAWHQGLGETQYF
TRBV6-1	few	TRBD1	TRBJ2-7	TGTGCCAGCAGCCGCGTCGGGACAGGGGGGAGCGAGCAGTACTTC	CASSRVGTGGSEQYF
TRBV11-2	few	-	TRBJ2-6	TGTGCCAGCAGGACCCGCGGGACACCTGGGGCCAACGTCCTGACTTTC	CASRTRGTPGANVLTF
TRBV20-1	few	TRBD1	TRBJ2-5	TGCAGTGCCCTACAGGGGAACCAAGAGACCCAGTACTTC	CSALQGNQETQYF
TRBV7-9	-	TRBD2	TRBJ2-2	TGTGCCAGCAGCCGACTAGCGGGGGGCCAGGTCGGGGAGCTGTTTTTT	CASSRLAGGQVGELFF
TRBV29-1	many	TRBD2	TRBJ2-1	TGCAGCGTTGCCCGCGGGACTAGTCGCAATGAGCAGTTCTTC	CSVARGTSRNEQFF
TRBV5-1	few	-	TRBJ2-5	TGCGCCAGCAGCTTCACCGACGAGGAGACCCAGTACTTC	CASSFTDEETQYF
TRBV28	-	-	TRBJ2-7	TGTGCCAGCAGTTTATCGGGGCAGCCGGAGGAGTACTTC	CASSLSGQPEEYF
TRBV7-9	once	-	TRBJ2-7	TGTGCCAGCAGCGCCGGGGCAGGGGCCGCGTACGAGCAGTACTTC	CASSAGAGAAYEQYF
TRBV4-1	many	-	TRBJ2-7	TGCGCCAGCAGCCAAGATCCCGGCCAGAAAAGCTCCTACGAGCAGTACTTC	CASSQDPGQKSSYEQYF
TRBV20-1	few	-	TRBJ1-2	TGCAGTGCTACCCGGGGGTTAGATGGCTACACCTTC	CSATRGLDGYTF
TRBV20-1	-	-	TRBJ2-1	TGCAGTGCTCTAGCTAACTACAATGAGCAGTTCTTC	CSALANYNEQFF
TRBV24-1	-	-	TRBJ2-1	TGTGCCACCAGTGACCTACTAGAAACCAATGAGCAGTTCTTC	CATSDLLETNEQFF
TRBV12-3/TRBV12-4	-	-	TRBJ2-1	TGTGCCAGCAGTCTCAGGGAATTCGGTGAGCAGTTCTTC	CASSLREFGEQFF
TRBV3-1	-	-	TRBJ1-3	TGTGCCAGCAGCCAAGGACTTAAATGGGTTCGGAACACCATATATTTT	CASSQGLKWVRNTIYF
TRBV4-3	many	TRBD1	TRBJ1-6	TGCGCCAGCAGCCAAGATAGGAGACAGGGGGTGCCGAGAGGGAGCTCCTATAATTCACCCCTCCACTTT	CASSQDRRQGVPRGSSYNSPLHF
TRBV4-1	few	-	TRBJ2-5	TGCGCCAGCAGCCACGATGGGACCGGGTCTGAGACCCAGTACTTC	CASSHDGTGSETQYF
TRBV12-3/TRBV12-4	many	-	TRBJ2-1	TGTGCCAGCAGTTTACCGTGGGGTGAGCAGTTCTTC	CASSLPWGEQFF
TRBV20-1	few	-	TRBJ1-6	TGCAGTGCTCCCTTCCGGACCGTAAATAGGAATAATTCACCCCTCCACTTT	CSAPFRTVNRNNSPLHF
TRBV5-1	-	TRBD2	TRBJ2-5	TGCGCCAGCAGCTGGGGGACTAGCGGGGGAGAAGAGACCCAGTACTTC	CASSWGTSGGEETQYF
TRBV9	-	TRBD1	TRBJ1-4	TGTGCCAGCAGCGTCCGGGACAGACCTAATGAAAAACTGTTTTTT	CASSVRDRPNEKLFF
TRBV27	few	-	TRBJ1-3	TGTGCCAGCAGTTTAAAGGGGCAGGGGTGGTCTGGAAACACCATATATTTT	CASSLKGQGWSGNTIYF
TRBV5-6	-	-	TRBJ1-1	TGTGCCAGCAGCCAAGCCCCCGGTGCGTTAGCGAACACTGAAGCTTTCTTT	CASSQAPGALANTEAFF
TRBV5-5	-	-	TRBJ2-7	TGTGCCAGCAGCTTGGAACTATTGCTAGAGCAGTACTTC	CASSLELLLEQYF
TRBV6-1	few	-	TRBJ2-5	TGTGCCAGCAGCGGGGCTTTGGAGACCCAGTACTTC	CASSGALETQYF
TRBV6-6	few	-	TRBJ2-4	TGTGCCAGCAGAAGCGACAAGGAAAACATTCAGTACTTC	CASRSDKENIQYF
TRBV4-2	few	-	TRBJ2-1	TGTGCCAGCAGCCAGCACAATGAGCAGTTCTTC	CASSQHNEQFF
TRBV4-2	few	-	TRBJ2-3	TGTGCCAGCAGCCAAGTTATAGGCGATACGCAGTATTTT	CASSQVIGDTQYF
TRBV5-1	-	-	TRBJ2-1	TGCGCCAGCAGCCCACGGACAGACGGGCTTGGCGAGCAGTTCTTC	CASSPRTDGLGEQFF
TRBV5-1	many	-	TRBJ2-7	TGCGCCAGCAGCTTGGGACTCCCATCCCACGAGCAGTACTTC	CASSLGLPSHEQYF
TRBV5-1	-	TRBD1	TRBJ1-6	TGCGCCAGCAGCTCGAACAGGGGAACAAATTCACCCCTCCACTTT	CASSSNRGTNSPLHF
TRBV28	few	-	TRBJ1-6	TGTGCCAGCACCCTGACGGATTCACCCCTCCACTTT	CASTLTDSPLHF
TRBV2	-	TRBD2	TRBJ2-7	TGTGCCAGCAGCCAACACGGGGGGAGCTCCTACGAGCAGTACTTC	CASSQHGGSSYEQYF
TRBV7-9	few	-	TRBJ1-6	TGTGCCAGCAGCTACTGGGACACCAATTCACCCCTCCACTTT	CASSYWDTNSPLHF
TRBV7-2	-	-	TRBJ2-4	TGTGCCAGCAGCTTAGTGGCGGGCAACAAAAACATTCAGTACTTC	CASSLVAGNKNIQYF
TRBV12-3/TRBV12-4	-	TRBD1	TRBJ2-3	TGTGCCAGCCGGGACAGGGTTGCAGATACGCAGTATTTT	CASRDRVADTQYF
TRBV7-2	-	TRBD1	TRBJ1-2	TGTGCCAGCACCTACAGGGGAGGGAACTATGGCTACACCTTC	CASTYRGGNYGYTF
TRBV4-3	many	TRBD2	TRBJ2-1	TGCGCCAGCAGCCAAGAGCCTAGCGGGAGGATAGGGGATGAGCAGTTCTTC	CASSQEPSGRIGDEQFF
TRBV9	few	-	TRBJ2-1	TGTGCCAGCAGCGTATTCAGCGGAGGTGGGGATGAGCAGTTCTTC	CASSVFSGGGDEQFF
TRBV7-2	many	-	TRBJ2-7	TGTGCCAGCAGCTTCCCCCCTCAAACCTACGAGCAGTACTTC	CASSFPPQTYEQYF
TRBV28	-	-	TRBJ2-1	TGTGCCAGCAGTTTATCCCCGGCCATCTCCTACAATGAGCAGTTCTTC	CASSLSPAISYNEQFF
TRBV6-2/TRBV6-3	-	-	TRBJ2-2	TGTGCCAGCAGCGGGAGAATCGGGGAGCTGTTTTTT	CASSGRIGELFF
TRBV12-3/TRBV12-4	many	-	TRBJ2-5	TGTGCCAGCAGACCCGGACAGATTCAAGAGACCCAGTACTTC	CASRPGQIQETQYF
TRBV7-8	-	TRBD1	TRBJ2-7	TGTGCCAGCAGCTTCGGCAGGGGGATTAGGGACTACGAGCAGTACTTC	CASSFGRGIRDYEQYF
TRBV6-2/TRBV6-3	-	TRBD1	TRBJ2-5	TGTGCCAGCAGTTTGGGACAGGGGTTTCGAGAGACCCAGTACTTC	CASSLGQGFRETQYF
TRBV11-2	-	TRBD1	TRBJ2-7	TGTGCCAGCAGCCACCGGGACAGGCTTACCTACGAGCAGTACTTC	CASSHRDRLTYEQYF
TRBV7-2	-	-	TRBJ2-3	TGTGCCAGCAGCCTGTCGGCAGATTGGGATACGCAGTATTTT	CASSLSADWDTQYF
TRBV6-2/TRBV6-3	-	-	TRBJ2-7	TGTGCCAGCAGTTACTCCCTCCTTCTTCCGGAGCAGTACTTC	CASSYSLLLPEQYF
TRBV4-3	-	-	TRBJ1-3	TGCGCCAGCAGCCAAGTATATGCGGCGGGGGGGTTGTCTGGAAACACCATATATTTT	CASSQVYAAGGLSGNTIYF